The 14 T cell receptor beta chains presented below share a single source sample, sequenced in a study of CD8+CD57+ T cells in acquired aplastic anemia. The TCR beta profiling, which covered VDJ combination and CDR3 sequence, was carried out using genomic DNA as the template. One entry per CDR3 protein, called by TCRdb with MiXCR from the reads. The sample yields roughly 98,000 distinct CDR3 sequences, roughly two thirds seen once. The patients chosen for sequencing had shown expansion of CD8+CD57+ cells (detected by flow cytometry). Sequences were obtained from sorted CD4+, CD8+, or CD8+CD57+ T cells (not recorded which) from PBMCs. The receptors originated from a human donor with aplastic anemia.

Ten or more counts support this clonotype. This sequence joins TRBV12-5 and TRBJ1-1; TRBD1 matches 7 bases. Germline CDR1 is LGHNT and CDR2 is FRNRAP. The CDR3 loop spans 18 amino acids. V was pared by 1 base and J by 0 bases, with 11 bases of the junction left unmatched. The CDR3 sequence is CASGLDTGQDYMNTEAFF. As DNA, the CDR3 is TGTGCTAGTGGTTTGGACACCGGACAGGACTACATGAACACTGAAGCTTTCTTT.

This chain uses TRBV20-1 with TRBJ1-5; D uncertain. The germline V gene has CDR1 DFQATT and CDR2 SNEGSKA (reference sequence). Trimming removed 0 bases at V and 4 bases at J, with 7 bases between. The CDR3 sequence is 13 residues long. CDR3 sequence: CSAREQPNQPQHF. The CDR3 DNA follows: TGCAGTGCTAGAGAACAGCCTAATCAGCCCCAGCATTTT.

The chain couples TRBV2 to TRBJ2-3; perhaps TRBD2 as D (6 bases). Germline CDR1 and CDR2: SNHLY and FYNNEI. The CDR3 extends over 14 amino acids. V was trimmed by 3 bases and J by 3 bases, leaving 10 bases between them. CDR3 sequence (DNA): TGTGCCAGCAGTGATCGGCTAGCGACAGATACGCAGTATTTT. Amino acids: CASSDRLATDTQYF.

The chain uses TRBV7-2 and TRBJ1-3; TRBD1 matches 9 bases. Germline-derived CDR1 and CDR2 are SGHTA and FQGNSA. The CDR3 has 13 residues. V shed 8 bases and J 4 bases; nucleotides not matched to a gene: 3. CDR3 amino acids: CASRDRAGNTIYF. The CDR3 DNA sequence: TGTGCCAGCCGGGACAGGGCCGGAAACACCATATATTTT.

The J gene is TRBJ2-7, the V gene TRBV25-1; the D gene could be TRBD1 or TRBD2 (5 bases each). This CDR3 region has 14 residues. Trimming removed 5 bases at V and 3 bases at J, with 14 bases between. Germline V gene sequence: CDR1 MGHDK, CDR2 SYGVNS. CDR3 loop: CASSKAGTVYEQYF. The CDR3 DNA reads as TGTGCCAGCAGTAAAGCCGGGACCGTCTACGAGCAGTACTTC.

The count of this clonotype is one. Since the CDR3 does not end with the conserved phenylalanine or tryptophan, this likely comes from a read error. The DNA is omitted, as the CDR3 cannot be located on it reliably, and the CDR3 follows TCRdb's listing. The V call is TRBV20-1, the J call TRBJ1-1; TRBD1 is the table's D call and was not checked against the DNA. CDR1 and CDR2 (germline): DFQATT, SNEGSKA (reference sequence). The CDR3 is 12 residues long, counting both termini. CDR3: CSALDRGGSILC.

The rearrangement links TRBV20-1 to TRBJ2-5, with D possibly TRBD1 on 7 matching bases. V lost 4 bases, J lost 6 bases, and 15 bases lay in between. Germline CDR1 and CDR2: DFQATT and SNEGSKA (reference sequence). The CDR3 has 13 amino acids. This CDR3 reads CSAKQGGQQTQYF. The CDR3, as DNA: TGCAGTGCTAAGCAGGGGGGACAACAGACCCAGTACTTC.

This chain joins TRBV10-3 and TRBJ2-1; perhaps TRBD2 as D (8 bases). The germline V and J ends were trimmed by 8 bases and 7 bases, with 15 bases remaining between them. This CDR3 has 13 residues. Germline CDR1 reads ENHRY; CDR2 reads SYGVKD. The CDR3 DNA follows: TGTGCCATCGGACTAGCAGGGGGGAATGAGCAGTTCTTC. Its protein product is CAIGLAGGNEQFF.

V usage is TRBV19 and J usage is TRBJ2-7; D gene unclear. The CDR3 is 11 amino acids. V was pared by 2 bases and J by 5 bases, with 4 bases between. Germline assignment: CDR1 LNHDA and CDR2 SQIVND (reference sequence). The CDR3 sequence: CASSISDEQYF. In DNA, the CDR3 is TGTGCCAGTAGTATAAGCGACGAGCAGTACTTC. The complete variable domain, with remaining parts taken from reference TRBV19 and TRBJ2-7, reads DGGITQSPKYLFRKEGQNVTLSCEQNLNHDAMYWYRQDPGQGLRLIYYSQIVNDFQKGDIAEGYSVSREKKESFPLTVTSAQKNPTAFYLCASSISDEQYFGPGTRLTVT.

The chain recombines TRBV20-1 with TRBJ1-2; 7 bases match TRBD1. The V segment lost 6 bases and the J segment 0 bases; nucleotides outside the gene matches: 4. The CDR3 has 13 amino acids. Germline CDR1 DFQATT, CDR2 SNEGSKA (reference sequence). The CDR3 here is CSANDRANYGYTF. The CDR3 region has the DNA TGCAGTGCCAACGACAGGGCTAACTATGGCTACACCTTC.

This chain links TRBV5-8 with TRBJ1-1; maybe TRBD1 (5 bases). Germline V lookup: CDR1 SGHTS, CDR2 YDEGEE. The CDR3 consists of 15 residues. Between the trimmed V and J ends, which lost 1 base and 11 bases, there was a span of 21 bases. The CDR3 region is CASSLIGGVTDGAFF. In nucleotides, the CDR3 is TGTGCCAGCAGCTTGATTGGGGGTGTAACAGACGGGGCTTTCTTT.

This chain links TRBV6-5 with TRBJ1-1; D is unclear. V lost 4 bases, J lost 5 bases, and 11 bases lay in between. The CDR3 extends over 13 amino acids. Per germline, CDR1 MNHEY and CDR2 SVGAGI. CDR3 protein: CASSLLQRTEAFF. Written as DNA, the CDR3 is TGTGCCAGCAGTTTATTACAGAGGACTGAAGCTTTCTTT.

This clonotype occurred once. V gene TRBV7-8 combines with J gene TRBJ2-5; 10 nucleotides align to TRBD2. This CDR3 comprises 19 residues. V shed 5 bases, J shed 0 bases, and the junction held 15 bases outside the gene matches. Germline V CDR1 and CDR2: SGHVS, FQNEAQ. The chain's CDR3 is CASSPRLALAGEYQETQYF. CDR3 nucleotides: TGTGCCAGCAGCCCCCGACTAGCGCTAGCGGGAGAGTACCAAGAGACCCAGTACTTC. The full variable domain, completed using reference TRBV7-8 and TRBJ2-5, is GAGVSQSPRYKVAKRGQDVALRCDPISGHVSLFWYQQALGQGPEFLTYFQNEAQLDKSGLPSDRFFAERPEGSVSTLKIQRTQQEDSAVYLCASSPRLALAGEYQETQYFGPGTRLLVL.

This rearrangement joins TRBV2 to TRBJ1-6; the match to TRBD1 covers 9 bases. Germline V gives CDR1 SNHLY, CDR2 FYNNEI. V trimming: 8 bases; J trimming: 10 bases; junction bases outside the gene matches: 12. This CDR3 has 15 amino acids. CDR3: CASRPGQGITSPLHF. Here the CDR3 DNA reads TGTGCCAGCCGTCCGGGACAGGGTATAACCTCACCCCTCCACTTT.